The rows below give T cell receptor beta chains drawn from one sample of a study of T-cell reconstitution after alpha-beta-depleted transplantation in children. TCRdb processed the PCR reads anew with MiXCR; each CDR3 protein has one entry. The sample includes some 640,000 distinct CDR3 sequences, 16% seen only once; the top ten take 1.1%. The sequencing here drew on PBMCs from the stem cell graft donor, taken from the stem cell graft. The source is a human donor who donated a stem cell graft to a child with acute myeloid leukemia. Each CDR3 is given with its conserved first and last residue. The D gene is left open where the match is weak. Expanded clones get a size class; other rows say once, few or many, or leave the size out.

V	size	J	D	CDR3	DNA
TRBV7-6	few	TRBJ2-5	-	CASSPRELQETQYF	TGTGCCAGCAGCCCGCGAGAACTCCAAGAGACCCAGTACTTC
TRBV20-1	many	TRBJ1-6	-	CSARVGGVLNSPLHF	TGCAGTGCTAGAGTGGGAGGGGTCCTAAATTCACCCCTCCACTTT
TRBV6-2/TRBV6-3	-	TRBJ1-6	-	CASSYSNRIGWNSPLHF	TGTGCCAGCAGTTACTCGAATAGAATTGGATGGAATTCACCCCTCCACTTT
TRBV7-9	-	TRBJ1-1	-	CASSFVHTEAFF	TGTGCCAGCAGCTTTGTGCACACTGAAGCTTTCTTT
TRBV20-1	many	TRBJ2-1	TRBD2	CSAGLADINEQFF	TGCAGCGCGGGACTAGCGGACATCAATGAGCAGTTCTTC
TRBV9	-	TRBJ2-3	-	CASSVGSVPSTDTQYF	TGTGCCAGCAGCGTAGGGAGCGTACCTAGCACAGATACGCAGTATTTT
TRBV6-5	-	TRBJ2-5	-	CASSYLGTPQETQYF	TGTGCCAGCAGTTACCTCGGGACGCCCCAAGAGACCCAGTACTTC
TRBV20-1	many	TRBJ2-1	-	CSAPSDGMGFPQFF	TGCAGTGCCCCCTCAGACGGTATGGGGTTCCCGCAGTTCTTC
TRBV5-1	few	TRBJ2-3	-	CASSLGTALSSDTQYF	TGCGCCAGCAGCTTGGGGACAGCTCTCTCCTCAGATACGCAGTATTTT
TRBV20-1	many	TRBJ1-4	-	CSGGDPATNEKLFF	TGCAGTGGAGGGGACCCCGCAACTAATGAAAAACTGTTTTTT
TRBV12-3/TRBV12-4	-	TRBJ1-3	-	CASITRSSGNTIYF	TGTGCCAGCATCACAAGGAGCTCTGGAAACACCATATATTTT
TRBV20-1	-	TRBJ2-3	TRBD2	CSARDRTSGDTQYF	TGCAGTGCTAGAGATCGGACTAGCGGCGATACGCAGTATTTT
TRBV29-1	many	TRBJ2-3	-	CSVEPGSTDTQYF	TGCAGCGTTGAACCGGGGAGCACAGATACGCAGTATTTT
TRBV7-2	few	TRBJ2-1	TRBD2	CASSDIAGSVYNEQFF	TGTGCCAGCAGCGATATAGCGGGGAGCGTTTACAATGAGCAGTTCTTC
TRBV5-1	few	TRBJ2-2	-	CASSSQGGVWRLFF	TGCGCCAGCAGCTCGCAGGGTGGGGTCTGGAGGCTGTTTTTT
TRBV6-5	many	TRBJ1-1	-	CASSQRQPNTEAFF	TGTGCCAGCAGCCAGAGACAGCCCAACACTGAAGCTTTCTTT
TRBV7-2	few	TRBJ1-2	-	CASSWGPRAYGYTF	TGTGCCAGCAGCTGGGGGCCCCGCGCGTACGGCTACACCTTC
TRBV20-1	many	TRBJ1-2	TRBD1	CSAEEGTAQYGYTF	TGCAGTGCTGAGGAGGGGACAGCACAGTATGGCTACACCTTC
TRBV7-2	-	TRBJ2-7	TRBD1	CASSPPGRGPYEQYF	TGTGCCAGCAGCCCACCCGGCAGGGGGCCCTACGAGCAGTACTTC
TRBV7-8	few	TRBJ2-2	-	CASSLFLGATGELFF	TGTGCCAGCAGCTTGTTCCTAGGGGCCACCGGGGAGCTGTTTTTT
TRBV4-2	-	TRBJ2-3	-	CASSHSGGRGLTDTQYF	TGTGCCAGCAGCCATTCTGGAGGACGGGGGCTCACAGATACGCAGTATTTT
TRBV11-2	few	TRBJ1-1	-	CASSSSGATNTEAFF	TGTGCCAGCAGCTCGTCAGGGGCTACGAACACTGAAGCTTTCTTT
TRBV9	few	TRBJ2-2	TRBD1	CASSHRGANTGELFF	TGTGCCAGCAGCCACAGGGGAGCGAACACCGGGGAGCTGTTTTTT
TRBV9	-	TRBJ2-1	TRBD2	CASSEAGGLHNEQFF	TGTGCCAGCAGTGAGGCGGGGGGCCTCCACAATGAGCAGTTCTTC
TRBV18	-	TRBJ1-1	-	CASSRAEGGEAFF	TGTGCCAGCTCACGGGCGGAGGGGGGAGAAGCTTTCTTT
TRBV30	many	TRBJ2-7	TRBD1	CAWSVQGVRYEQYF	TGTGCCTGGAGTGTACAGGGGGTCCGCTACGAGCAGTACTTC
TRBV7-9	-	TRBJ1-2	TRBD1	CASHPDRERDYGYTF	TGTGCCAGCCACCCGGACAGGGAGAGGGACTATGGCTACACCTTC
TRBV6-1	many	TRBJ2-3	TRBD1	CASSRQGETDTQYF	TGTGCCAGCAGTCGACAGGGGGAGACAGATACGCAGTATTTT
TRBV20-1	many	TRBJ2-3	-	CSARDHTDTQYF	TGCAGTGCGCGGGACCACACAGATACGCAGTATTTT
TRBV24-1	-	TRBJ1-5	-	CATSDSIMGASNQPQHF	TGTGCCACCAGTGATTCTATAATGGGGGCTAGCAATCAGCCCCAGCATTTT
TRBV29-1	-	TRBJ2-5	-	CSVTDQETQYF	TGCAGCGTTACAGACCAAGAGACCCAGTACTTC
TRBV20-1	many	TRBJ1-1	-	CSARGSAGSRSEAFF	TGCAGTGCTAGAGGGTCCGCAGGATCGAGGTCGGAAGCTTTCTTT
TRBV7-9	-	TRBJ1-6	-	CASSSHGSPLHF	TGTGCCAGCAGCTCTCACGGGTCACCCCTCCACTTT
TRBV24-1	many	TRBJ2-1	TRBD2	CATSDISGGTYNEQFF	TGTGCCACCAGTGATATAAGCGGGGGGACCTACAATGAGCAGTTCTTC
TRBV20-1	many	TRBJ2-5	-	CSATWGPQETQYF	TGCAGTGCTACCTGGGGACCTCAAGAGACCCAGTACTTC
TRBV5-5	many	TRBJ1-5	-	CASSLARVGQPQHF	TGTGCCAGCAGCTTGGCCAGGGTAGGACAGCCCCAGCATTTT
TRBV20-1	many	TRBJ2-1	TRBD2	CSARYREAGIWEQFF	TGCAGTGCTCGATACCGGGAGGCAGGGATATGGGAGCAGTTCTTC
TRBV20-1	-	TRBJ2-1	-	CSAPSSPGAPSSYNEQFF	TGCAGTGCTCCCTCCAGCCCCGGGGCCCCTAGCTCCTACAATGAGCAGTTCTTC
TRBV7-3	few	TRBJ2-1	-	CASSLMVLEGYNEQFF	TGTGCCAGCAGCTTAATGGTTCTAGAGGGTTACAATGAGCAGTTCTTC
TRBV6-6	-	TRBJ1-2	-	CASSRQDGYTF	TGTGCCAGCAGCCGACAGGACGGCTACACCTTC
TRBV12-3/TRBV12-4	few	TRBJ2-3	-	CASSWGGLSTDTQYF	TGTGCCAGCAGCTGGGGGGGGCTTAGCACAGATACGCAGTATTTT
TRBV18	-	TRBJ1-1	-	CASSSPGPRAEAFF	TGTGCCAGCTCATCCCCAGGACCCAGGGCTGAAGCTTTCTTT
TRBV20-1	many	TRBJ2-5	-	CSARDMVRGGETQYF	TGCAGTGCTAGAGATATGGTGCGGGGAGGAGAGACCCAGTACTTC
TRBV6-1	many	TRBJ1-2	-	CASRDRRNYGYTF	TGTGCCAGCAGGGACAGAAGAAACTATGGCTACACCTTC
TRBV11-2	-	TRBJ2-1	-	CASSQSGIKEQFF	TGTGCCAGCAGCCAGTCGGGAATTAAAGAGCAGTTCTTC
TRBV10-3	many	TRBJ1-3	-	CAAEGEAGANTIYF	TGTGCCGCGGAGGGCGAGGCAGGGGCGAACACCATATATTTT
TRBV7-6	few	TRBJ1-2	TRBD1	CASSLYARQGPNYGYTF	TGTGCCAGCAGCTTATACGCGAGACAGGGACCCAACTATGGCTACACCTTC
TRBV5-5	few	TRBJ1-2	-	CASSPIGGERGYTF	TGTGCCAGCAGCCCCATAGGAGGAGAAAGGGGCTACACCTTC
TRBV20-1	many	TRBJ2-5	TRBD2	CSARIAGETQYF	TGCAGTGCTAGAATAGCGGGAGAGACCCAGTACTTC
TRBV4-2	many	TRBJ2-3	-	CATRTGTTTDTQYF	TGTGCCACTCGAACCGGGACCACCACAGATACGCAGTATTTT
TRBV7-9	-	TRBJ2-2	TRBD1	CASSGTEYTGELFF	TGTGCCAGCAGCGGGACAGAATACACCGGGGAGCTGTTTTTT
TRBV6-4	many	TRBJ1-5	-	CASSDSEGQPQHF	TGTGCCAGCAGTGACTCGGAAGGCCAGCCCCAGCATTTT
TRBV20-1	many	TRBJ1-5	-	CSASKGGSNQPQHF	TGCAGTGCTAGTAAGGGTGGGAGCAATCAGCCCCAGCATTTT